The source of this T cell receptor (beta chain) is a study of CD8 T cells in ankylosing spondylitis. The CDR3 is 13 residues long. Trimming took 1 base from V and 0 from J, leaving 3 bases between them. Germline loops: CDR1 DFQATT, CDR2 SNEGSKA (reference sequence). Ten or more counts support this clonotype. In TCRdb, the 5' RACE reads were re-called with MiXCR into one record per CDR3 protein. The sample yields around 280,000 distinct CDR3 sequences, 15% to 20% seen once. The receptor was isolated from a male donor with ankylosing spondylitis or in good health (not recorded which). The sequencing sample was made of blood, either unsorted or a sorted T cell fraction (not recorded which). This sequence joins TRBV20-1 and TRBJ2-2; no reliable D call. Written as DNA, the CDR3 is TGCAGTGCTAGAGGGACGAACACCGGGGAGCTGTTTTTT. Amino acid sequence: CSARGTNTGELFF.